Listed below are T cell receptor beta chains from one sample, sequenced in a study of tumor and adjacent non-tumor tissue in lung cancer. TCRdb fed the multiplex PCR reads into MiXCR, producing one record per CDR3 protein. The table has approximately 120,000 distinct CDR3 sequences, 75% seen once. Material for sequencing was lung tumor tissue. The receptors were gathered from a woman aged 60 to 75 with non-small cell lung cancer. CDR3s include the opening cysteine and the closing phenylalanine or tryptophan. The D gene is left open where the match is weak. Size tells how often a clone was seen (once, few, many) or the class of an expanded clone, and some rows leave it out.

CDR3 protein,CDR3 DNA,V gene,CDR3 length,clone size,D gene,J gene
CSAEAGGINGYIF,TGCAGTGCTGAGGCAGGGGGAATCAATGGCTACATCTTC,TRBV20-1,13,-,TRBD1,TRBJ1-2
CSVGGCNNQPQHF,TGCAGCGTTGGGGGGTGTAATAATCAGCCCCAGCATTTT,TRBV29-1,13,-,-,TRBJ1-5
CASTSRGHGFYIQYF,TGTGCCAGTACTTCTCGGGGACATGGTTTTTACATTCAGTACTTC,TRBV6-5,15,-,-,TRBJ2-4
CASSPRLAVESTGELFF,TGTGCCAGCAGTCCGCGACTAGCGGTAGAATCCACTGGGGAGCTGTTTTTT,TRBV11-1,17,-,TRBD2,TRBJ2-2
CASSRDRNDRYIHYF,TGTGCCAGCAGCCGCGACAGGAACGACAGATACATTCACTACTTC,TRBV12-3/TRBV12-4,15,once,-,TRBJ2-4
CSASGGYDGYTF,TGCAGTGCTAGTGGAGGCTACGATGGCTACACCTTC,TRBV20-1,12,many,-,TRBJ1-2
CASSWHGVYGYTF,TGTGCCAGCAGTTGGCACGGAGTCTATGGCTACACCTTC,TRBV6-2/TRBV6-3,13,-,-,TRBJ1-2
CVSMHLGGPSTDTQYF,TGTGTCAGCATGCACCTCGGGGGGCCTAGCACAGATACGCAGTATTTT,TRBV6-5,16,-,-,TRBJ2-3
CVSSRGTGELSF,TGTGTCAGCAGTCGCGGGACCGGGGAGCTGTCTTTT,TRBV12-3/TRBV12-4,12,-,-,TRBJ2-2
CASSADSKIDTQYF,TGCGCCAGCAGCGCGGACAGTAAAATAGATACGCAGTATTTT,TRBV5-1,14,few,-,TRBJ2-3
CASNSQGPLYGYTF,TGTGCCAGTAACTCACAGGGTCCGCTCTATGGCTACACCTTC,TRBV11-1,14,few,-,TRBJ1-2
CSVRQSSYSNQPQHF,TGCAGCGTTAGGCAGTCATCTTATAGCAATCAGCCCCAGCATTTT,TRBV29-1,15,-,-,TRBJ1-5
CASSPPPSNTEVFF,TGTGCCAGTAGCCCTCCCCCTAGCAACACTGAAGTTTTCTTT,TRBV6-5,14,few,-,TRBJ1-1
CVSSVRDRGAKTQYF,TGTGTCAGCAGCGTAAGGGACAGGGGGGCGAAGACCCAGTATTTC,TRBV9,15,-,TRBD1,TRBJ2-5
CASSSGQRGCTDTQYF,TGTGCCAGCAGTTCCGGACAGCGGGGGTGCACAGATACGCAGTATTTT,TRBV28,16,few,TRBD2,TRBJ2-3
CASSLRGTGRDTQYF,TGTGCCAGCAGCTTAAGAGGGACAGGGAGAGATACGCAGTATTTT,TRBV7-2,15,few,TRBD1,TRBJ2-3
CASSFNWRLNSLIHF,TGCGCCAGCAGCTTCAATTGGAGGCTTAATTCACTCATCCACTTT,TRBV5-5,15,-,-,TRBJ1-6
CASSDGSSGSRTDTQYF,TGTGCCAGCAGCGACGGGTCTAGCGGGAGTCGGACGGATACGCAGTATTTT,TRBV11-2,17,-,TRBD2,TRBJ2-3
CASSIGYTDQPQHF,TGTGCCAGCAGTATCGGGTACACCGATCAGCCTCAGCATTTT,TRBV6-2/TRBV6-3,14,-,-,TRBJ1-5
CAWSQREFDTGELLF,TGTGCCTGGTCCCAGCGGGAGTTCGACACCGGGGAGCTGTTATTT,TRBV30,15,-,TRBD2,TRBJ2-2
CASSLRPGRRILGANVLTF,TGTGCCAGCAGTCTAAGACCTGGACGTCGAATTTTGGGGGCCAACGTCCTGACTTTC,TRBV28,19,few,-,TRBJ2-6
CASSLGVEFTYEQYF,TGTGCCAGCAGCTTAGGAGTGGAGTTTACCTACGAGCAATACTTC,TRBV13,15,-,-,TRBJ2-7
CASSASGTAYRYTF,TGTGCCAGTAGTGCCTCCGGGACCGCTTATCGCTACACCTTC,TRBV19,14,-,-,TRBJ1-2
CASTLDSGRGTEAIF,TGTGCCAGCACCCTAGATTCGGGGAGAGGCACTGAAGCTATCTTT,TRBV11-3,15,-,-,TRBJ1-1
CASSLYNSDRAYEQYF,TGTGCCAGCAGTTTATACAATTCGGACAGGGCGTACGAGCAGTACTTC,TRBV28,16,-,TRBD1,TRBJ2-7
CTIGRHRDSQETQYF,TGCACCATCGGCCGACATCGGGACTCACAAGAGACCCAGTACTTC,TRBV4-3,15,-,-,TRBJ2-5
CASSILAGRSYEQYF,TGTGCCAGCAGCATCCTAGCGGGTCGTTCATACGAGCAGTACTTC,TRBV6-2/TRBV6-3,15,-,TRBD2,TRBJ2-7
CASSEYRQGDHGYTF,TGTGCCAGCAGTGAATATCGGCAGGGGGACCATGGCTACACCTTC,TRBV6-1,15,-,TRBD1,TRBJ1-2
CAKSLDGRSAYEQYF,TGTGCCAAAAGCTTGGACGGGAGGTCCGCGTACGAGCAGTACTTC,TRBV5-3,15,-,TRBD2,TRBJ2-7
CSARDRVTGESTEELFF,TGCAGTGCTAGAGATCGGGTGACAGGAGAGAGCACCGAGGAGCTGTTTTTT,TRBV20-1,17,-,-,TRBJ2-2
CSVSGQGPWGQPQHF,TGCAGCGTTTCGGGACAGGGGCCCTGGGGTCAGCCCCAGCATTTT,TRBV29-1,15,-,TRBD1,TRBJ1-5
CASRRGGKEQPQHF,TGTGCCAGCAGGCGTGGGGGAAAGGAGCAACCCCAGCATTTT,TRBV6-2/TRBV6-3,14,once,-,TRBJ1-5
CASKWEGFFTIYF,TGTGCCAGCAAGTGGGAGGGGTTTTTCACCATATATTTT,TRBV12-3/TRBV12-4,13,few,-,TRBJ1-3
CASSLGGNTGELFF,TGTGCCAGCAGTTTGGGGGGGAACACCGGGGAGCTGTTTTTT,TRBV12-3/TRBV12-4,14,many,-,TRBJ2-2
CVISFSNEQFF,TGTGTCATCAGTTTTTCCAATGAGCAGTTCTTC,TRBV12-3/TRBV12-4,11,-,-,TRBJ2-1
CASSLGLSATEAFF,TGTGCCAGCAGCTTAGGATTGTCCGCTACCGAAGCTTTCTTT,TRBV11-3,14,-,-,TRBJ1-1
CANSFTGGNEQYF,TGTGCCAACAGCTTTACGGGGGGCAACGAGCAGTACTTC,TRBV11-2,13,-,-,TRBJ2-7
CASRVTRDAYNEKFF,TGTGCCAGCAGGGTAACGCGGGATGCCTACAATGAGAAGTTCTTC,TRBV11-2,15,-,-,TRBJ2-1
CASSLAPEGTYTQYF,TGCGCCAGCAGCTTGGCCCCGGAGGGCACATATACGCAGTATTTT,TRBV5-1,15,-,-,TRBJ2-3
CSVVRDTEAFF,TGCAGCGTTGTCAGGGACACTGAAGCTTTCTTT,TRBV29-1,11,many,-,TRBJ1-1
CASSISGLGSQPQHF,TGTGCCAGCAGCATTTCAGGACTGGGGAGTCAGCCCCAGCATTTT,TRBV5-5,15,-,-,TRBJ1-5
CASLGRGSYEQYF,TGTGCCAGTCTTGGGAGGGGATCCTACGAGCAATACTTC,TRBV12-3/TRBV12-4,13,-,TRBD2,TRBJ2-7
CSALPGRRGYGYTF,TGCAGTGCTCTACCCGGACGGAGGGGTTATGGCTACACCTTC,TRBV20-1,14,once,-,TRBJ1-2
CASSYAAGGSADTQYF,TGTGCCAGCAGTTACGCCGCAGGGGGCAGCGCAGATACGCAGTATTTT,TRBV6-5,16,-,TRBD1,TRBJ2-3
CASRLGLVGGNEQYF,TGTGCCAGCAGGCTTGGTCTAGTGGGGGGCAATGAGCAGTACTTC,TRBV5-5,15,-,-,TRBJ2-7
CAGSSPALAGVSGELFF,TGTGCCGGCAGCTCCCCCGCGTTGGCGGGAGTATCCGGGGAGCTGTTTTTC,TRBV11-1,17,-,TRBD2,TRBJ2-2
CASRVRGGPAAFF,TGTGCCAGCAGGGTCCGCGGGGGGCCAGCAGCTTTCTTT,TRBV12-3/TRBV12-4,13,many,-,TRBJ1-1
CSASQGGEQFF,TGCAGTGCTAGCCAGGGGGGTGAGCAGTTCTTC,TRBV20-1,11,many,-,TRBJ2-1
CASSQVSSGTYEQYF,TGCGCCAGCAGCCAAGTGAGTAGCGGGACCTACGAGCAGTACTTC,TRBV4-3,15,-,TRBD2,TRBJ2-7
CASTRTVTQYF,TGTGCCAGCACTCGCACAGTTACGCAGTATTTT,TRBV28,11,-,-,TRBJ2-3
CASIPGTMADTQYF,TGTGCCAGCATCCCCGGGACCATGGCGGATACGCAGTATTTT,TRBV28,14,-,-,TRBJ2-3
CTISEGGRNNDQFF,TGTACCATCAGTGAAGGCGGGAGAAACAATGATCAGTTCTTC,TRBV10-3,14,once,TRBD2,TRBJ2-1
CSARDRANIEAFF,TGCAGCGCTCGGGATAGAGCGAACATTGAAGCTTTCTTT,TRBV29-1,13,-,-,TRBJ1-1
CSTRQDLNTEAIF,TGCAGCACCAGGCAGGACCTGAACACTGAAGCTATCTTT,TRBV29-1,13,-,-,TRBJ1-1
CASIQGAGWNTGELFF,TGTGCCAGCATCCAAGGTGCGGGGTGGAACACCGGGGAGCTGTTTTTT,TRBV4-2,16,-,-,TRBJ2-2
CASSLESVWETQYF,TGTGCCAGCAGTTTAGAAAGTGTGTGGGAGACCCAGTACTTC,TRBV28,14,many,-,TRBJ2-5
CASSRRENTEALF,TGTGCCAGCAGCCGTCGAGAGAACACTGAAGCTTTATTT,TRBV11-1,13,once,-,TRBJ1-1